These 18 T cell receptor beta chains originate from one sample sequenced in a study of OX40 agonist ivuxolimab in advanced cancers. The method was the immunoSEQ multiplex PCR assay. Not all clones reach the TCRdb copy of this immuneACCESS table, which keeps in-frame sequences only. Checked studies attribute under half of the gap to unresolved V genes and leave the rest unexplained. This sample comprises some 64,000 clones, 70% to 90% of them detected only once. The ten largest account for 9.8% of the sample. Specimen: CD4+ or CD8+ T cells sorted from blood, collected in a trial of the OX40 agonist ivuxolimab. Receptors were obtained from an adult with an advanced solid tumor such as melanoma, head and neck, liver or kidney cancer.

The chain recombines TRBV5-4 with TRBJ2-2, with 16 bases aligning to TRBD2. Trimming at V came to 1 base and at J to 4 bases, leaving 4 bases not matched to a gene. This CDR3 has 18 residues. Germline CDR1 reads SGHNT; CDR2 reads YYREEE (reference sequence). The CDR3 here is CASSLFGTSGRGTGELFF. In DNA, the CDR3 is TGTGCCAGCAGCTTGTTTGGGACTAGCGGGAGGGGCACCGGGGAGCTGTTTTTT.

The chain carries TRBV7-8 and TRBJ2-1; D remains ambiguous. V lost 4 bases and J 6 bases, leaving 16 bases between the germline ends. The CDR3 contains 15 residues. CDR1 is SGHVS and CDR2 is FQNEAQ in the germline V gene. For the CDR3, the DNA is TGTGCCAGCAGCTCCGCCCCCGAAGGCATCAATGAGCAGTTCTTC. Residues: CASSSAPEGINEQFF.

This CDR3 reads CASSFSGTADGYTF. CDR3 in DNA: TGCGCCAGCAGCTTTAGTGGGACAGCTGATGGCTACACCTTC. The chain carries TRBV5-1 and TRBJ1-2; 7 bases align to TRBD1. Trimming took 2 bases from V and 6 from J; bases not matched to a gene: 7. Per germline, CDR1 SGHRS and CDR2 YFSETQ. CDR3 length equals 14 residues.

The J gene is TRBJ1-2, the V gene TRBV11-3, with D tentatively TRBD1 (5 bases). CDR1 is SGHNT, CDR2 YENEEA, per germline. The CDR3 has 15 residues. The V and J ends lost 6 bases and 8 bases respectively, with 22 bases between them. CDR3 sequence reads: CASSRGRTQSLGYTF. CDR3 coding DNA: TGTGCCAGCAGTCGAGGCCGGACACAGTCCCTGGGCTACACCTTC. The full variable domain, with the rest looked up from reference TRBV11-3 and TRBJ1-2, is EAGVVQSPRYKIIEKKQPVAFWCNPISGHNTLYWYLQNLGQGPELLIRYENEEAVDDSQLPKDRFSAERLKGVDSTLKIQPAELGDSAVYLCASSRGRTQSLGYTFGSGTRLTVV.

This rearrangement joins TRBV10-3 to TRBJ1-1; unclear D gene. With 3 bases removed from V and 5 bases from J, the gap between germline ends came to 13 bases. CDR3 length: 14 amino acids. Germline values: CDR1 ENHRY, CDR2 SYGVKD. CDR3 sequence: CAISDTDGGTEAFF. In nucleotides, the CDR3 is TGTGCCATCAGTGACACGGACGGCGGGACTGAAGCTTTCTTT.

The chain recombines TRBV10-3 with TRBJ2-1; the D is unclear. CDR1 is ENHRY and CDR2 is SYGVKD in the germline V gene. This CDR3 is built from 14 residues. Trimming took 0 bases from V and 12 from J, leaving 15 bases between them. This chain's CDR3 is CAISESYADRVQFF. For the CDR3, the DNA is TGTGCCATCAGTGAGTCCTACGCAGACCGGGTGCAGTTCTTC.

A single count supports this clone. The V and J genes are TRBV10-3 and TRBJ1-2; unclear D gene. Trimming removed 6 bases from V and 4 bases from J, with 15 bases in between. Germline CDR1 reads ENHRY; CDR2 reads SYGVKD. CDR3 length: 14 residues. The CDR3 coding sequence is TGTGCCATCAGCGGGCCTTCGAAAAGCTATGGCTACACCTTC. This translates into CAISGPSKSYGYTF.

The rearrangement links TRBV10-3 to TRBJ2-7, with 11 nucleotides matching TRBD2. J was trimmed by 0 bases and V by 6 bases; bases with no gene match: 7. Germline-derived CDR1 and CDR2 are ENHRY and SYGVKD. The CDR3 contains 16 residues. DNA of the CDR3: TGTGCCATCAGGCCTAGCGGGGGGCCCCTCTCCTACGAGCAGTACTTC. Amino acids: CAIRPSGGPLSYEQYF.

The chain combines TRBV7-2 with TRBJ1-2; D call uncertain. From germline, CDR1 is SGHTA and CDR2 FQGNSA. The V end lost 5 bases, the J end lost 3 bases, and 10 bases lay between the germline ends. This CDR3 has 13 amino acids. The DNA for the CDR3 is TGTGCCAGCAGCGATTTGGGATACTATGGCTACACCTTC. This codes for CASSDLGYYGYTF.

CDR3 coding DNA: TGTGCCAGCAAAATTAGGGAGAACACTGAAGCTTTCTTT. As protein: CASKIRENTEAFF. This chain links TRBV28 with TRBJ1-1; no firm D call. Germline V CDR1 and CDR2: MDHEN, SYDVKM. Trimming stripped 7 bases from V and 1 base from J, with 10 bases between. There are 13 residues in the CDR3.

The V and J genes are TRBV9 and TRBJ1-2; 7 bases agree with TRBD1. CDR1 SGDLS and CDR2 YYNGEE come from the germline V gene. V dropped 3 bases and J dropped 7; count of bases not matched to a gene: 9. The CDR3 consists of 14 residues. This CDR3 reads CASSALQGRGGYTF. In DNA, the CDR3 is TGTGCCAGCAGCGCCTTACAGGGGCGGGGTGGCTACACCTTC.

The CDR3 loop is CASSQDRRGHGANVLTF. The CDR3 DNA sequence: TGCGCCAGCAGCCAAGATCGCAGGGGGCATGGGGCCAACGTCCTGACTTTC. The genes are TRBV4-3 and TRBJ2-6, with 8 bases aligning to TRBD1. The V segment lost 0 bases and the J segment 3 bases; nucleotides outside the gene matches: 4. CDR1 LGHNA and CDR2 YSLEER come from the germline V gene. CDR3 length equals 17 residues.

The chain carries TRBV2 and TRBJ2-1, with D possibly TRBD1 on 5 matching bases. This CDR3 region has 13 residues. Germline V CDR1 and CDR2: SNHLY, FYNNEI. V lost 7 bases, J lost 1 base, and 8 bases lay in between. CDR3 sequence (DNA): TGTGCCAGCATGCGACAGTCCTACAATGAGCAGTTCTTC. This gives the protein CASMRQSYNEQFF.

The chain carries TRBV9 and TRBJ1-2; 10 bases fit TRBD1. CDR1 and CDR2 from the germline V gene are SGDLS and YYNGEE. V shed 1 base, J shed 7 bases, and the junction held 7 bases outside the gene matches. The CDR3 has 15 amino acids. CDR3 sequence reads: CASSVPDRGHGGYTF. The CDR3 nucleotides read TGTGCCAGCAGCGTACCTGACAGGGGGCACGGTGGCTACACCTTC.

The chain couples TRBV11-3 to TRBJ1-1, with a possible D match to TRBD1 (5 bases). Germline V CDR1 and CDR2: SGHNT, YENEEA. The V end was cut by 2 bases, the J end by 10 bases, with 14 bases between. The CDR3 consists of 13 residues. CDR3 sequence: CASSLNQGSTAFF. Written as DNA, the CDR3 is TGTGCCAGCAGCTTAAACCAGGGATCAACAGCTTTCTTT.

V and J are TRBV27 and TRBJ2-3; D call uncertain. The CDR3 has 14 residues. Germline V gene sequence: CDR1 MNHEY, CDR2 SMNVEV (reference sequence). Trimming cost V 8 bases and J 2 bases, with 14 bases left between them. The CDR3, as DNA: TGTGCCAGCCATAACTTGGGATTCACAGATACGCAGTATTTT. It yields the protein CASHNLGFTDTQYF.

The chain joins TRBV18 to TRBJ2-1; D may correspond to TRBD1 or TRBD2 (6 bases each). Germline CDR1 reads KGHSH; CDR2 reads LQKENI. V lost 1 base and J lost 6, with 13 bases in between. This CDR3 has 15 amino acids. CDR3 protein: CASSPRRQEGNEQFF. CDR3 nucleotide sequence: TGTGCCAGCTCACCACGGCGACAGGAGGGCAATGAGCAGTTCTTC.

This clone showed up many times. This chain connects TRBV6-4 to TRBJ2-2, with D possibly matching TRBD2 (6 bases). The CDR3 extends over 15 amino acids. In germline, CDR1 is MRHNA, CDR2 SNTAGT. V lost 2 bases, J lost 6 bases, and 13 bases lay in between. CDR3 region: CASSDGLRSAGELFF. The DNA for the CDR3 is TGTGCCAGCAGTGACGGACTAAGGTCGGCCGGGGAGCTGTTTTTT.